The present T cell receptor beta chain was sequenced within a study of early T cells in non-severe SARS-CoV-2 infection. CDR1 is MGHRA, CDR2 YSYEKL, per germline. This CDR3 contains 14 residues. V lost 0 bases and J lost 3, with 8 bases in between. Separate cDNA molecules each had unique molecular identifiers attached to them. TCRdb re-derived calls from the 5' RACE reads in MiXCR, one entry per CDR3 protein. The sample holds 80,000 to 100,000 distinct CDR3 sequences; 13% to 15% are singletons and the top ten take roughly 7%. Sequences were obtained from whole blood. The chain has TRBV4-1 and TRBJ2-5, with D tentatively TRBD1 or TRBD2 (5 bases each). This TCR derives from an adult who was a healthcare worker with PCR-confirmed SARS-CoV-2 infection or an uninfected control (not recorded which). The CDR3 sequence: CASSQEGREETQYF. CDR3 in DNA: TGCGCCAGCAGCCAAGAGGGGCGGGAAGAGACCCAGTACTTC.